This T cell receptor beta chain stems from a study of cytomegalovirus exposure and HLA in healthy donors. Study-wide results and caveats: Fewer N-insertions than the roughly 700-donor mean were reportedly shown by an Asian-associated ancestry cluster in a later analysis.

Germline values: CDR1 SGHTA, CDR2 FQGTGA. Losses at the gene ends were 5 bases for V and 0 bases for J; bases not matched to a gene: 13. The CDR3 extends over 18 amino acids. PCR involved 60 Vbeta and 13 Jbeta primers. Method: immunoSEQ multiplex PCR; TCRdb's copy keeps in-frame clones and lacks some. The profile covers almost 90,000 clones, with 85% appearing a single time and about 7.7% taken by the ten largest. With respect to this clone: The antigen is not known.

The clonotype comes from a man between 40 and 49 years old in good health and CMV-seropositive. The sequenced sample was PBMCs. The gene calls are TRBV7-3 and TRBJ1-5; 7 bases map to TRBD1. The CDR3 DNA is TGTGCCAGCAGCCCCGGGACAGAGGGGGTTCGTAGCAATCAGCCCCAGCATTTT. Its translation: CASSPGTEGVRSNQPQHF.